One and the same sample provided the 11 T cell receptor beta chains below, sequenced in a study of OX40 agonist ivuxolimab in advanced cancers. The data were produced by immunoSEQ multiplex PCR, yet TCRdb's version contains in-frame clones alone and is incomplete. Of 80,000 to 100,000 clones listed, 86% are singletons. Sequenced material: CD4+ or CD8+ T cells sorted from blood, taken in a trial of the OX40 agonist ivuxolimab. Every receptor here comes from an adult with an advanced solid tumor such as melanoma, head and neck, liver or kidney cancer.

The V gene is TRBV5-4, the J gene TRBJ1-6, with a possible D match to TRBD1 (5 bases). Germline V CDR1 and CDR2: SGHNT, YYREEE (reference sequence). The length of the CDR3 is 15 residues. The V and J ends lost 3 bases and 7 bases respectively, with 14 bases between them. The CDR3 here is CASSSYSGGNSPLHF. CDR3 nucleotide sequence: TGTGCCAGCAGCTCTTACAGTGGGGGAAATTCACCCCTCCACTTT.

CDR3 sequence (DNA): TGTGCCAGCAGTGAACCCGGGACAGGATCCTACGAGCAGTACTTC. This translates into CASSEPGTGSYEQYF. The chain carries TRBV6-1 and TRBJ2-7, with 8 bases matching TRBD1. The V segment lost 2 bases and the J segment 1 base; nucleotides outside the gene matches: 4. CDR3 length: 15 amino acids. Germline CDR1 and CDR2: MNHNS and SASEGT.

The chain has TRBV7-9 and TRBJ2-7, with no clear D. The CDR3 consists of 14 residues. Germline V gene data show CDR1 as SEHNR and CDR2 as FQNEAQ (reference sequence). With 5 bases removed from V and 1 base from J, the gap between germline ends came to 12 bases. For the CDR3, the DNA is TGTGCCAGCAGCGCGGACGGAATTTCCTACGAGCAGTACTTC. As protein: CASSADGISYEQYF.

The chain recombines TRBV7-2 with TRBJ2-3; maybe TRBD2 (7 bases). V was cut by 5 bases and J by 4 bases, with 13 bases left in between. The CDR3 loop spans 14 amino acids. Germline V gene data show CDR1 as SGHTA and CDR2 as FQGNSA. CDR3 region: CASSLGGGADTQYF. The CDR3 nucleotides are TGTGCCAGCAGCCTGGGGGGGGGCGCAGATACGCAGTATTTT.

The chain recombines TRBV19 with TRBJ1-5; 7 bases line up with TRBD1. Germline V gives CDR1 LNHDA, CDR2 SQIVND (reference sequence). The CDR3 consists of 14 residues. Losses at the gene ends were 7 bases for V and 4 bases for J; bases not matched to a gene: 7. The CDR3 region has the DNA TGTGCCAGTACCAAGAGACAGGGAAATCAGCCCCAGCATTTT. Translated: CASTKRQGNQPQHF.

The V gene is TRBV5-1, the J gene TRBJ2-5; D is unresolved. Germline CDR1 reads SGHRS; CDR2 reads YFSETQ. The V end was cut by 0 bases, the J end by 4 bases, with 13 bases between. This CDR3 region has 15 residues. The CDR3 nucleotides are TGCGCCAGCAGCTTGGTTGGGGAAGTGGGAGAGACCCAGTACTTC. Amino acids: CASSLVGEVGETQYF.

The CDR3 protein is CASSPDRDKGYEQYF. CDR3 DNA: TGTGCCAGCAGCCCTGACCGGGACAAGGGCTACGAGCAGTACTTC. The chain employs TRBV9 and TRBJ2-7; D might be TRBD1 (6 bases). Per the germline V gene, CDR1 is SGDLS and CDR2 is YYNGEE. V dropped 4 bases and J dropped 3 bases, with 17 bases sitting between them. CDR3 length: 15 amino acids.

The V call is TRBV11-1, the J call TRBJ2-1, with a possible D match to TRBD2 (6 bases). CDR3 length: 16 amino acids. Germline V CDR1 and CDR2: SGHAT, FQDESV (reference sequence). V shed 2 bases and J shed 4 bases, with 15 bases lying between them. This chain's CDR3 is CASSLITGGPYNEQFF. CDR3 DNA sequence: TGTGCCAGCAGCTTAATCACAGGAGGGCCTTACAATGAGCAGTTCTTC. The complete variable domain, with remaining parts taken from reference TRBV11-1 and TRBJ2-1, reads EAEVAQSPRYKITEKSQAVAFWCDPISGHATLYWYRQILGQGPELLVQFQDESVVDDSQLPKDRFSAERLKGVDSTLKIQPAELGDSAMYLCASSLITGGPYNEQFFGPGTRLTVL.

The chain employs TRBV5-1 and TRBJ2-7; no firm D call. Trimming pared 0 bases from V and 1 base from J, leaving 5 bases between. The germline gives CDR1 SGHRS, CDR2 YFSETQ. This CDR3 comprises 13 residues. CDR3 amino acids: CASSLDRSYEQYF. The CDR3, as DNA: TGCGCCAGCAGCTTGGACCGATCCTACGAGCAGTACTTC.

The chain has TRBV7-8 and TRBJ2-7; weak D call: TRBD1 (6 bases). CDR1 is SGHVS, CDR2 FQNEAQ, per germline. V was shortened by 0 bases and J by 6 bases, with 15 bases between the two germline ends. CDR3 length: 15 residues. The CDR3 coding sequence is TGTGCCAGCAGCTTAGCAGGGACAAGACATCCCGAGCAGTACTTC. It codes for CASSLAGTRHPEQYF.

This sequence joins TRBV9 and TRBJ1-1; perhaps TRBD1 as D (5 bases). The germline CDR1 and CDR2 sequences are SGDLS and YYNGEE. The CDR3 has 15 amino acids. Trimming took 3 bases from V and 0 from J, leaving 12 bases between them. The CDR3 sequence: CASSEGIGVNTEAFF. As DNA, the CDR3 is TGTGCCAGCAGCGAGGGGATTGGCGTGAACACTGAAGCTTTCTTT.